These 28 T cell receptor beta chains were all obtained from the same sample, sequenced in a study of T cell responses to AZD1222 COVID-19 vaccine. Assay: immunoSEQ multiplex PCR; the TCRdb copy retains only in-frame clones and omits some. Here the sample spans 80,000 or so clones, 80% to 90% being singletons. Source: peripheral blood, taken 28 days after the second AZD1222 dose. These receptor sequences come from an adult who received the AZD1222 COVID-19 vaccine.

The J gene is TRBJ1-3, the V gene TRBV2; D is ambiguous. The CDR3 length is 11 residues. The germline CDR1 and CDR2 sequences are SNHLY and FYNNEI. V lost 3 bases, J lost 6 bases, and 3 bases lay in between. In nucleotides, the CDR3 is TGTGCCAGCAGTGATTCAAACACCATATATTTT. Its translation: CASSDSNTIYF.

On this clone itself: The same CDR3 arises from other DNA sequences in this sample as well. The V and J genes are TRBV28 and TRBJ2-1, with 12 nucleotides matching TRBD1. With V trimmed by 3 bases and J by 6 bases, 3 bases remained unmatched. Germline lookup yields CDR1 MDHEN and CDR2 SYDVKM. The CDR3 is 15 residues long. The CDR3 here is CASSLSGQGANEQFF. CDR3 sequence (DNA): TGTGCCAGCAGTTTGTCGGGACAGGGGGCCAATGAGCAGTTCTTC.

V gene TRBV19 combines with J gene TRBJ1-3; TRBD1 agrees at 8 bases. The V gene end was trimmed by 8 bases and the J gene end by 4 bases; junction bases not matched to a gene: 7. The CDR3 contains 14 residues. CDR1 is LNHDA and CDR2 is SQIVND in the germline V gene (reference sequence). The DNA for the CDR3 is TGTGCCAGTCGTGACAGGGGCTACGGAAACACCATATATTTT. Protein sequence: CASRDRGYGNTIYF.

V and J are TRBV19 and TRBJ1-5, with D possibly TRBD1 on 6 matching bases. V gave up 3 bases and J gave up 4 bases, with 13 bases separating them. CDR1 and CDR2 from the germline V gene are LNHDA and SQIVND (reference sequence). The CDR3 has 15 residues. The CDR3 loop reads CASSMRQGKNQPQHF. The CDR3 DNA is TGTGCCAGTAGTATGCGTCAGGGGAAAAATCAGCCCCAGCATTTT.

V and J are TRBV6-1 and TRBJ1-5, with D possibly TRBD1 on 5 matching bases. From germline, CDR1 is MNHNS and CDR2 SASEGT. This CDR3 comprises 13 residues. The V and J ends lost 2 bases and 5 bases respectively, with 7 bases between them. The CDR3 spells CASSEWGHQPQHF. CDR3 bases: TGTGCCAGCAGTGAATGGGGACATCAGCCCCAGCATTTT.

V is TRBV7-9 and J is TRBJ1-2; D uncertain. Trimming stripped 1 base from V and 7 bases from J, with 10 bases between. The CDR3 is made up of 13 amino acids. The germline V gene encodes CDR1 SEHNR and CDR2 FQNEAQ (reference sequence). The CDR3 nucleotides are TGTGCCAGCAGCTTAGTGGCAGATGCTGGCTACACCTTC. It codes for CASSLVADAGYTF.

This chain links TRBV6-5 with TRBJ2-3, with 13 bases identical to TRBD2. The germline CDR1 and CDR2 sequences are MNHEY and SVGAGI. V lost 8 bases, J lost 6 bases, and 5 bases stayed unmatched. There are 14 residues in the CDR3. CDR3 bases: TGTGCCAGCGGCAGGACTAGCGGGGGTGATACGCAGTATTTT. Its protein is CASGRTSGGDTQYF.

This clone was found a few times. The rearrangement uses TRBV6-5 and TRBJ2-1; the D gene is possibly TRBD1 (5 bases). V was shortened by 0 bases and J by 8 bases, with 14 bases between the two germline ends. The germline V gene encodes CDR1 MNHEY and CDR2 SVGAGI. The CDR3 covers 15 residues. The chain's CDR3 is CASSYSNPQGDEQFF. In DNA, the CDR3 is TGTGCCAGCAGTTACTCAAACCCGCAGGGCGATGAGCAGTTCTTC.

The rearrangement links TRBV18 to TRBJ2-2; TRBD1 is a possible D gene (6 bases). This CDR3 comprises 14 residues. CDR1 and CDR2 from the germline V gene are KGHSH and LQKENI. The V and J ends lost 4 bases and 5 bases respectively, with 11 bases between them. The CDR3 nucleotides are TGTGCCAGCTCACAGAACAGGGATACCGGGGAGCTGTTTTTT. This translates into CASSQNRDTGELFF. Variable domain in full (rest from reference TRBV18 and TRBJ2-2): NAGVMQNPRHLVRRRGQEARLRCSPMKGHSHVYWYRQLPEEGLKFMVYLQKENIIDESGMPKERFSAEFPKEGPSILRIQQVVRGDSAAYFCASSQNRDTGELFFGEGSRLTVL.

This clone was seen more than once but under ten times. The DNA for the CDR3 is TGTGCCAGCAGTTTGTTAGGGGATACGCAGTATTTT. This codes for CASSLLGDTQYF. The genes are TRBV27 and TRBJ2-3; no definite D call. Trimming left V 3 bases short and J 6 bases short, with 7 bases between. The CDR3 loop spans 12 amino acids. Germline loops: CDR1 MNHEY, CDR2 SMNVEV (reference sequence).

The V gene is TRBV5-1, the J gene TRBJ1-5; D possibly corresponds to TRBD1 (5 bases). Germline V gene lookup returns CDR1 SGHRS and CDR2 YFSETQ. CDR3 length: 15 amino acids. The V end was cut by 0 bases, the J end by 2 bases, with 9 bases between. As DNA, the CDR3 is TGCGCCAGCAGCTTGGGGACGGGGGGCAATCAGCCCCAGCATTTT. Protein: CASSLGTGGNQPQHF.

The chain is built from TRBV6-5 and TRBJ1-2, with TRBD1 as a possible D gene (6 bases). The CDR3 consists of 15 residues. The germline CDR1 and CDR2 sequences are MNHEY and SVGAGI. V was trimmed by 6 bases and J by 6 bases, leaving 20 bases between them. This chain's CDR3 is CASSDMDSAYDGYTF. For the CDR3, the DNA is TGTGCCAGCAGCGACATGGACAGTGCCTATGATGGCTACACCTTC.

The V and J genes are TRBV21-1 and TRBJ2-1; the D call TRBD2 from the table was never checked on the DNA. TRBV21-1 is recorded as a pseudogene. This CDR3 is built from 21 residues. The CDR3 sequence is CASSKSPGTSGGTSSYNEQFF. CDR3 nucleotide sequence: TGTGCCAGCAGCAAATCGCCCGGGACTAGCGGGGGGACAAGCTCCTACAATGAGCAGTTCTTC.

The genes are TRBV3-1 (or the pseudogene TRBV3-2) and TRBJ1-1; D unclear. Per the germline V gene, CDR1 is LGHDT and CDR2 is YNNKEL (reference sequence). The CDR3 is 12 residues long. V shed 0 bases and J shed 6 bases, with 5 bases lying between them. CDR3 in DNA: TGTGCCAGCAGCCAAGATTTGGCTGAAGCTTTCTTT. Its protein product is CASSQDLAEAFF.

The V call is TRBV28, the J call TRBJ2-1; 12 bases fit TRBD1. J gave up 7 bases and V 3 bases, and 10 bases lay outside the gene matches. The CDR3 spans 17 residues. In germline, CDR1 is MDHEN, CDR2 SYDVKM. In DNA, the CDR3 is TGTGCCAGCAGTTTGCACCCCGGGACAGGGGGCATGAATGAGCAGTTCTTC. It is translated as CASSLHPGTGGMNEQFF.

In DNA form, the CDR3 reads TGTGCCAGCACCTCCTACGAGCAGTACTTC. Translated, it gives CASTSYEQYF. The gene calls are TRBV6-5 and TRBJ2-7; D call uncertain. Germline V lookup: CDR1 MNHEY, CDR2 SVGAGI. The ends were cut back, 7 bases at V and 0 bases at J, with 1 base in the middle. The CDR3 totals 10 residues.

The gene calls are TRBV5-1 and TRBJ2-3; D is unclear. Between the trimmed V and J ends, which lost 0 bases and 0 bases, there was a span of 11 bases. Germline loops: CDR1 SGHRS, CDR2 YFSETQ. This CDR3 spans 16 amino acids. In nucleotides, the CDR3 is TGCGCCAGCAGCTTGGGGGTAGCCCCTAGCACAGATACGCAGTATTTT. Encoded protein: CASSLGVAPSTDTQYF.

The chain couples TRBV3-1 (or the pseudogene TRBV3-2) to TRBJ2-5; 8 bases match TRBD1. J was trimmed by 4 bases and V by 3 bases; bases with no gene match: 7. From germline, CDR1 is LGHDT and CDR2 YNNKEL (reference sequence). CDR3 length: 15 residues. CDR3 protein: CASSHQSGTGETQYF. CDR3 DNA sequence: TGTGCCAGCAGCCACCAGTCAGGGACAGGAGAGACCCAGTACTTC.

V and J are TRBV9 and TRBJ2-3, with 11 bases aligning to TRBD2. With V trimmed by 0 bases and J by 3 bases, 0 bases remained unmatched. In germline, CDR1 is SGDLS, CDR2 YYNGEE. This CDR3 is 15 amino acids long. The DNA of the CDR3 is TGTGCCAGCAGCGTAGGACTAGCGGGGACAGATACGCAGTATTTT. Protein product: CASSVGLAGTDTQYF.

J is TRBJ1-6 and V is TRBV20-1, with unresolved D. V lost 3 bases and J 6 bases, leaving 9 bases between the germline ends. There are 13 residues in the CDR3. Germline V gene lookup returns CDR1 DFQATT and CDR2 SNEGSKA (reference sequence). In nucleotides, the CDR3 is TGCAGTGCTAGTATGGCCCTTAATTCACCCCTCCACTTT. Translating gives CSASMALNSPLHF.

The chain has TRBV25-1 and TRBJ1-6; D is ambiguous. The CDR3 has 16 amino acids. Germline V gives CDR1 MGHDK, CDR2 SYGVNS. Trimming pared 1 base from V and 14 bases from J, leaving 21 bases between. The DNA of the CDR3 is TGTGCCAGCAGTGAATGGTTGGTGGGCGGACGAAGCGCCCTCCACTTT. It is translated as CASSEWLVGGRSALHF.

This clone has only a few counts. The chain carries TRBV29-1 and TRBJ2-2; 9 positions match TRBD2. Losses at the gene ends were 7 bases for V and 0 bases for J; bases not matched to a gene: 6. CDR3 length equals 15 residues. From germline, CDR1 is SQVTM and CDR2 ANQGSEA. The CDR3 region is CSAVAGATNTGELFF. For the CDR3, the DNA is TGCAGCGCCGTAGCGGGGGCCACGAACACCGGGGAGCTGTTTTTT.

This chain uses TRBV6-1 with TRBJ1-2; D uncertain. The CDR3 runs to 16 residues. Between the trimmed V and J ends, which lost 0 bases and 5 bases, there was a span of 16 bases. Germline V CDR1 and CDR2: MNHNS, SASEGT. CDR3: CASSEALWEVGYGYTF. CDR3 bases: TGTGCCAGCAGTGAAGCGCTATGGGAAGTGGGGTATGGCTACACCTTC.

Comment on this clone: The identical CDR3 is also encoded by other nucleotide sequences in the sample. The chain is built from TRBV6-5 and TRBJ1-5; TRBD1 might be the D (5 bases). From germline, CDR1 is MNHEY and CDR2 SVGAGI. The CDR3 covers 14 residues. V was clipped by 6 bases and J by 0 bases, with 9 bases between them. The CDR3 region is CASSLQDSNQPQHF. The CDR3 region has the DNA TGTGCCAGCAGCCTACAGGATAGCAATCAGCCCCAGCATTTT.

The CDR3 reads CASSPAATVNTGELFF. CDR3 nucleotides: TGCGCCAGCAGCCCGGCAGCGACGGTGAACACCGGGGAGCTGTTTTTT. The chain has TRBV5-1 and TRBJ2-2, with D unclear. CDR1 and CDR2 (germline): SGHRS, YFSETQ. This CDR3 spans 16 amino acids. V dropped 4 bases and J dropped 1 base, with 14 bases sitting between them.

This chain uses TRBV4-1 with TRBJ2-7, with 12 bases matching TRBD2. The CDR3 contains 17 residues. Germline trimming cut 1 base from V and 3 bases from J; bases unmatched to any gene: 7. Germline V gene data show CDR1 as MGHRA and CDR2 as YSYEKL. The CDR3 sequence is CASSQVHPTSGGYEQYF. CDR3 DNA: TGCGCCAGCAGCCAAGTTCATCCGACTAGCGGGGGCTACGAGCAGTACTTC.

A word on this clone: Other nucleotide sequences in the sample specify the same CDR3. V and J are TRBV12-3 or TRBV12-4 and TRBJ1-1; D is undetermined. The CDR3 runs to 13 residues. Trimming shortened V by 6 bases and J by 3 bases, and 11 bases separated the two germline ends. The CDR3 DNA reads as TGTGCCAGCAGCCCCAGCCGGGACACTGAAGCTTTCTTT. This gives the protein CASSPSRDTEAFF.

This clone was detected only once. This chain connects TRBV3-1 (or the pseudogene TRBV3-2) to TRBJ2-7; D unclear. Trimming removed 3 bases at V and 0 bases at J, with 3 bases between. Germline V lookup: CDR1 LGHDT, CDR2 YNNKEL (reference sequence). The CDR3 extends over 12 amino acids. The CDR3 region has the DNA TGTGCCAGCAGCCACGGCTCCTACGAGCAGTACTTC. Residues: CASSHGSYEQYF.